These T cell receptor beta chains were read from a single sample in a study of T-cell memory formation after mild COVID-19. MiXCR, applied by TCRdb to the 5' RACE reads, yields one record per CDR3 protein. Of roughly 450,000 distinct CDR3 sequences listed, around 17% are singletons. Sequenced sample: PBMCs or a T cell subset sorted from them (not recorded which). All receptors come from a young man who had mild COVID-19 (a few samples of this study predate the infection). Cell type and time point are not known. Each CDR3 is given without its conserved first and last residue. Each record gives: J gene, V gene, CDR3 protein.

J gene: TRBJ2-2
V gene: TRBV10-3
CDR3 protein: AIRVTGELF

J gene: TRBJ1-1
V gene: TRBV20-1
CDR3 protein: SASDRALTEAF

J gene: TRBJ1-5
V gene: TRBV5-1
CDR3 protein: ASSPGTTVNQPQH

J gene: TRBJ1-2
V gene: TRBV7-8
CDR3 protein: ASSSGDREFRGYT

J gene: TRBJ1-1
V gene: TRBV5-4
CDR3 protein: ASSHLNTEAF

J gene: TRBJ1-2
V gene: TRBV20-1
CDR3 protein: SAFQPTWYGYT

J gene: TRBJ2-5
V gene: TRBV12-3/TRBV12-4
CDR3 protein: ASSLTLGQETQY

J gene: TRBJ1-2
V gene: TRBV28
CDR3 protein: ASSPADDFYGYT

J gene: TRBJ2-7
V gene: TRBV23-1
CDR3 protein: ASSRAPLPVYEQY

J gene: TRBJ2-4
V gene: TRBV6-2/TRBV6-3
CDR3 protein: ASSQSGTKNIQY

J gene: TRBJ2-5
V gene: TRBV7-9
CDR3 protein: ASLGWAEETQY

J gene: TRBJ2-7
V gene: TRBV4-3
CDR3 protein: ASSQEQIAVEGLLLEQY

J gene: TRBJ2-1
V gene: TRBV12-3/TRBV12-4
CDR3 protein: ASSLALGDGEF

J gene: TRBJ1-1
V gene: TRBV7-6
CDR3 protein: ASSLVGTGNTEAF

J gene: TRBJ2-1
V gene: TRBV7-2
CDR3 protein: ASSLVLRAADYNEQF

J gene: TRBJ1-4
V gene: TRBV4-3
CDR3 protein: ASSQAFSAGEKLF

J gene: TRBJ2-3
V gene: TRBV24-1
CDR3 protein: AIAGAGGPGDTQY

J gene: TRBJ2-2
V gene: TRBV6-2/TRBV6-3
CDR3 protein: ASSSSGGPNTGELF

J gene: TRBJ2-5
V gene: TRBV25-1
CDR3 protein: ASGQGKTQY

J gene: TRBJ2-1
V gene: TRBV7-2
CDR3 protein: ASSLERGGGQF

J gene: TRBJ2-2
V gene: TRBV12-3/TRBV12-4
CDR3 protein: ASNYITSVTGELF

J gene: TRBJ2-4
V gene: TRBV5-5
CDR3 protein: ASSAGLAGMGNIQY

J gene: TRBJ2-2
V gene: TRBV5-1
CDR3 protein: ASSLNWVANTGELF

J gene: TRBJ2-2
V gene: TRBV5-1
CDR3 protein: ASSFGTGRTGELF

J gene: TRBJ2-2
V gene: TRBV12-3/TRBV12-4
CDR3 protein: ASSVDTNTGELF

J gene: TRBJ2-7
V gene: TRBV27
CDR3 protein: ASSWDPSSTYEQY

J gene: TRBJ1-4
V gene: TRBV19
CDR3 protein: ASKVGTAGDEKLF

J gene: TRBJ2-7
V gene: TRBV29-1
CDR3 protein: SVEIPSGGDEQY

J gene: TRBJ2-1
V gene: TRBV5-1
CDR3 protein: ASSAWTSGGHNEQF

J gene: TRBJ2-7
V gene: TRBV29-1
CDR3 protein: SGRDRGYEQY

J gene: TRBJ2-4
V gene: TRBV20-1
CDR3 protein: SARVRTSGNIQY

J gene: TRBJ2-1
V gene: TRBV20-1
CDR3 protein: SARVPAALQGEQF

J gene: TRBJ1-2
V gene: TRBV30
CDR3 protein: AWNGNGYT

J gene: TRBJ1-3
V gene: TRBV7-2
CDR3 protein: ASSFPLRSGNTIY

J gene: TRBJ2-1
V gene: TRBV29-1
CDR3 protein: SVDHGLREQF

J gene: TRBJ1-3
V gene: TRBV5-1
CDR3 protein: ASSTDSHGNTIY